The 17 T cell receptor beta chains below were found in one sample sequenced in a study of cytomegalovirus exposure and HLA in healthy donors. The study ran its PCR with 60 Vbeta and 13 Jbeta primers. Sequencing used immunoSEQ multiplex PCR; TCRdb keeps in-frame clones, though not all of them. The table records fewer than 250,000 clones, about 76% of them present only once. Sequenced input: PBMCs. All receptors come from a woman aged 50 to 60 in good health and CMV-seronegative.

The rearrangement joins TRBV19 to TRBJ1-1; weak D call: TRBD1 (6 bases). Between the trimmed V and J ends, which lost 3 bases and 3 bases, there was a span of 20 bases. CDR3 length: 17 residues. From germline, CDR1 is LNHDA and CDR2 SQIVND (reference sequence). The DNA of the CDR3 is TGTGCCAGTAGTATCGGGCAGACCAGGGGTACGTACACTGAAGCTTTCTTT. Translating it yields CASSIGQTRGTYTEAFF.

This clone appeared a few times. The chain couples TRBV13 to TRBJ1-1; D remains ambiguous. Germline CDR1 is PRHDT and CDR2 is FYEKMQ (reference sequence). Trimming pared 3 bases from V and 1 base from J, leaving 12 bases between. The CDR3 loop spans 15 amino acids. The CDR3 protein is CASSFRSQPNTEAFF. The CDR3 bases are TGTGCCAGCAGCTTTCGATCACAGCCGAACACTGAAGCTTTCTTT.

The chain joins TRBV27 to TRBJ1-2; the match to TRBD1 covers 10 bases. The ends lost 5 bases at V and 4 bases at J; junction bases unmatched: 7. CDR3 length: 15 amino acids. The germline CDR1 and CDR2 sequences are MNHEY and SMNVEV (reference sequence). The CDR3 nucleotides read TGTGCCAGCAGTCCTGGGACAGGGGATCTCTATGGCTACACCTTC. Translation: CASSPGTGDLYGYTF.

This rearrangement joins TRBV6-5 to TRBJ1-1; TRBD1 matches 7 bases. V lost 6 bases, J lost 1 base, and 2 bases stayed unmatched. Per the germline V gene, CDR1 is MNHEY and CDR2 is SVGAGI. The CDR3 extends over 13 amino acids. The CDR3, as DNA: TGTGCCAGCAGGGGACAGAAGAACACTGAAGCTTTCTTT. Protein sequence: CASRGQKNTEAFF.

The rearrangement joins TRBV7-2 to TRBJ1-2, with D possibly being TRBD1 (5 bases). Germline V gene data show CDR1 as SGHTA and CDR2 as FQGNSA. V dropped 1 base and J dropped 6 bases, with 15 bases sitting between them. This CDR3 region has 15 residues. This CDR3 reads CASSLEGQGLDGYTF. The CDR3, as DNA: TGTGCCAGCAGCTTAGAGGGGCAGGGCCTAGATGGCTACACCTTC.

This clone was counted a single time. The rearrangement links TRBV29-1 to TRBJ2-5; a possible D gene is TRBD2 (6 bases). Germline V gene sequence: CDR1 SQVTM, CDR2 ANQGSEA. The CDR3 is made up of 13 amino acids. The V end lost 5 bases, the J end lost 5 bases, and 15 bases lay between the germline ends. As DNA, the CDR3 is TGCAGCGTTATTGGGGGGTTGGGGGAGACCCAGTACTTC. Protein sequence: CSVIGGLGETQYF.

The chain is built from TRBV19 and TRBJ2-7, with TRBD1 matching over 9 bases. The ends lost 0 bases at V and 1 base at J; junction bases unmatched: 7. Germline V lookup: CDR1 LNHDA, CDR2 SQIVND (reference sequence). The CDR3 is made up of 17 amino acids. CDR3: CASSIDMDRGISYEQYF. The CDR3 DNA reads TGTGCCAGTAGTATAGACATGGACAGGGGAATATCCTACGAGCAGTACTTC.

V gene TRBV6-4 combines with J gene TRBJ1-4; TRBD1 matches 7 bases. Germline assignment: CDR1 MRHNA and CDR2 SNTAGT. The CDR3 length is 12 residues. V was clipped by 6 bases and J by 8 bases; unmatched bases: 3. CDR3 residues: CASSLTGEKLFF. The CDR3 DNA sequence: TGTGCCAGCAGCTTGACAGGGGAAAAACTGTTTTTT.

The chain uses TRBV2 and TRBJ1-2; 7 bases are shared with TRBD1. V trimming: 4 bases; J trimming: 2 bases; junction bases outside the gene matches: 7. Germline V gives CDR1 SNHLY, CDR2 FYNNEI. The CDR3 sequence is 15 residues long. The DNA for the CDR3 is TGTGCCAGCAGTGCGCCCGACAGGGAAAACTATGGCTACACCTTC. Translating it yields CASSAPDRENYGYTF.

The gene calls are TRBV19 and TRBJ2-5; D might be TRBD2 (5 bases). Germline values: CDR1 LNHDA, CDR2 SQIVND (reference sequence). CDR3 length: 17 residues. The ends were cut back, 2 bases at V and 5 bases at J, with 21 bases in the middle. CDR3 bases: TGTGCCAGTAGTATATTATTCCGGGATAGGTTCGTGGAGACCCAGTACTTC. It encodes CASSILFRDRFVETQYF.

The chain couples TRBV6-5 to TRBJ1-1, with TRBD1 as a possible D gene (5 bases). This CDR3 comprises 12 residues. V was trimmed by 1 base and J by 10 bases, leaving 10 bases between them. Germline CDR1 MNHEY, CDR2 SVGAGI. The CDR3 protein is CASSYLGRRAFF. CDR3 nucleotides: TGTGCCAGCAGTTACTTGGGGCGTAGAGCTTTCTTT.

This clone was observed a single time. The rearrangement links TRBV4-2 to TRBJ1-1; TRBD1 matches at 10 bases. V lost 3 bases and J lost 5; bases outside the gene matches: 6. Germline loops: CDR1 LGHNA, CDR2 YNFKEQ. The length of the CDR3 is 15 residues. CDR3 sequence: CASSHGDRGKTEAFF. In DNA, the CDR3 is TGTGCCAGCAGCCACGGGGACAGGGGAAAGACTGAAGCTTTCTTT.

This chain joins TRBV7-2 and TRBJ2-1; D call uncertain. Between the trimmed V and J ends, which lost 3 bases and 2 bases, there was a span of 2 bases. Germline CDR1 reads SGHTA; CDR2 reads FQGNSA. This CDR3 comprises 12 residues. The CDR3 is CASSFAYNEQFF. DNA for the CDR3: TGTGCCAGCAGCTTCGCCTACAATGAGCAGTTCTTC. Together with reference TRBV7-2 and TRBJ2-1, the CDR3 gives the full variable domain: GAGVSQSPSNKVTEKGKDVELRCDPISGHTALYWYRQSLGQGLEFLIYFQGNSAPDKSGLPSDRFSAERTGGSVSTLTIQRTQQEDSAVYLCASSFAYNEQFFGPGTRLTVL.

This chain uses TRBV7-2 with TRBJ2-1; D is perhaps TRBD1 (6 bases). Trimming removed 1 base from V and 7 bases from J, with 14 bases in between. There are 15 residues in the CDR3. The germline V gene encodes CDR1 SGHTA and CDR2 FQGNSA. CDR3 loop: CASSLEARGVNEQFF. For the CDR3, the DNA is TGTGCCAGCAGCTTAGAGGCCAGGGGAGTAAATGAGCAGTTCTTC.

The V call is TRBV9, the J call TRBJ1-1; 10 bases match TRBD1. The germline CDR1 and CDR2 sequences are SGDLS and YYNGEE. V lost 3 bases to trimming and J lost 3 bases; unmatched junction nucleotides: 5. The CDR3 runs 15 residues. For the CDR3, the DNA is TGTGCCAGCAGCGCCGACAGGGGGCAACACACTGAAGCTTTCTTT. Residues: CASSADRGQHTEAFF.

The chain employs TRBV11-2 and TRBJ2-1; D unresolved. In germline, CDR1 is SGHAT, CDR2 FQNNGV. V dropped 0 bases and J dropped 4 bases, with 10 bases sitting between them. The CDR3 is 15 amino acids. The CDR3 DNA reads as TGTGCCAGCAGCTTAGATCATAGCTCATACAATGAGCAGTTCTTC. This translates into CASSLDHSSYNEQFF.

This clone has more than one count but fewer than ten. The gene calls are TRBV7-2 and TRBJ1-1, with 8 positions matching TRBD1. The CDR3 covers 14 residues. The V segment lost 2 bases and the J segment 6 bases; nucleotides outside the gene matches: 5. Germline CDR1 and CDR2: SGHTA and FQGNSA. The CDR3 nucleotides are TGTGCCAGCAGCTTACAGGGGGCAAGGTCTGAAGCTTTCTTT. It translates to CASSLQGARSEAFF.